The rows below give T cell receptor beta chains drawn from one sample of a study of T cell responses to AZD1222 COVID-19 vaccine. The data were produced by immunoSEQ multiplex PCR, yet TCRdb's version contains in-frame clones alone and is incomplete. The sample lists around 210,000 clones, roughly 94% occurring once. Sequencing was performed on peripheral blood, taken 28 days after the second dose of the MenACWY control vaccine. All receptors come from an adult who received the MenACWY meningococcal vaccine as a control. Each CDR3 is given with its conserved first and last residue. Each record gives: V gene, clone size, D gene, J gene, CDR3 DNA, CDR3 protein. The D gene is left open where the match is weak. Size is stated for part of the rows, as once, few or many counts, or as a class when the clone is expanded.

TRBV27	NA	TRBD1	TRBJ2-7	TGTGCCAGCAGTCCCTGGACAGGGGGCTTGGACGAGCAGTACTTC	CASSPWTGGLDEQYF
TRBV10-3	once	NA	TRBJ2-3	TGTGCCATCAGTGTCTCCGGACAGACCACAGATACGCAGTATTTT	CAISVSGQTTDTQYF
TRBV7-7	once	TRBD2	TRBJ2-3	TGTGCTAGCAGCTTAGGAAGCGGGAGTACAGATACGCAGTATTTT	CASSLGSGSTDTQYF
TRBV7-3	once	NA	TRBJ1-1	TGTGCCAGCAGCTATAGCGGAGGACGGAGGGCTGAAGCTTTCTTT	CASSYSGGRRAEAFF
TRBV11-2	NA	TRBD2	TRBJ2-1	TGTGCCAGCAGCGTAGCGGGGGTCGGGGACAATGAGCAGTTCTTC	CASSVAGVGDNEQFF
TRBV6-1	NA	TRBD2	TRBJ2-1	TGTGCCAGCAGTGAAGGGGTTGCGCGCGGGGGGAACTACAATGAGCAGTTCTTC	CASSEGVARGGNYNEQFF
TRBV19	NA	NA	TRBJ2-3	TGTGCCAGTAGTCTCCGGACAGGAGGGGATACGCAGTATTTT	CASSLRTGGDTQYF
TRBV5-1	NA	NA	TRBJ1-3	TGCGCCAGCAGCTCTGAAGGGGTGCCTGGCTCTGGAAACACCATATATTTT	CASSSEGVPGSGNTIYF
TRBV7-8	NA	NA	TRBJ2-3	TGTGCCAGCAGCTTAGTTGGGTGGGGGGGCACAGATACGCAGTATTTT	CASSLVGWGGTDTQYF
TRBV11-2	NA	NA	TRBJ1-6	TGTGCCAGCAGCGCCAGGGTAACGAATTCACCCCTCCACTTT	CASSARVTNSPLHF
TRBV2	NA	NA	TRBJ1-5	TGTGCCAGCAGTGGTCGCCAAGTCAATCAGCCCCAGCATTTT	CASSGRQVNQPQHF
TRBV5-6	NA	NA	TRBJ2-7	TGTGCCAGCAGCTTGCTCACAGGGAACTACTACGAGCAGTACTTC	CASSLLTGNYYEQYF
TRBV4-3	once	TRBD2	TRBJ2-7	TGCGCCAGCAGCCAAAGGCGCGGGGGACTCCAGTACTTC	CASSQRRGGLQYF
TRBV11-3	NA	NA	TRBJ1-3	TGTGCCAGCAGCCCTGGACACGGAAACACCATATATTTT	CASSPGHGNTIYF
TRBV11-3	NA	TRBD1	TRBJ1-2	TGTGCCAGCACCGACAGGGGGCCTGGGGGCTACACCTTC	CASTDRGPGGYTF
TRBV7-7	NA	TRBD1	TRBJ2-1	TGTGCTAGCAGCAAGGACAGGGCCTACAATGAGCAGTTCTTC	CASSKDRAYNEQFF
TRBV5-1	NA	NA	TRBJ1-5	TGCGCCAGCAGCTTGGACAGCGGTAGCAATCAGCCCCAGCATTTT	CASSLDSGSNQPQHF
TRBV6-5	NA	NA	TRBJ2-7	TGTGCCAGCAGTTACTCTCCGGACTTACGCCACGAGCAGTACTTC	CASSYSPDLRHEQYF
TRBV6-5	NA	NA	TRBJ1-2	TGTGCCAGCAGTTATCAGGGGACGGGGAACTATGGCTACACCTTC	CASSYQGTGNYGYTF
TRBV5-5	NA	TRBD1	TRBJ1-1	TGTGCCAGCAGCACCGAGGGGGCTGCGAACACTGAAGCTTTCTTT	CASSTEGAANTEAFF
TRBV13	once	TRBD2	TRBJ2-3	TGTGCCAGCAGCCCCTGGGGTAGCGGGGGGGCCCGAACAGATACGCAGTATTTT	CASSPWGSGGARTDTQYF
TRBV19	NA	TRBD1	TRBJ1-5	TGTGCCAGTAGCGGGACAGGGAGCAATCAGCCCCAGCATTTT	CASSGTGSNQPQHF
TRBV28	NA	NA	TRBJ1-5	TGTGCCAGCAATTCTGCCAGGGTGGATCAGCCCCAGCATTTT	CASNSARVDQPQHF
TRBV6-5	NA	NA	TRBJ2-5	TGTGCCAGCAGTTACGACACAGGGTTAGGGGAGACCCAGTACTTC	CASSYDTGLGETQYF
TRBV7-9	NA	NA	TRBJ1-5	TGTGCCAGCAGCTTAGGAGGGTCCGCGGGCAATCAGCCCCAGCATTTT	CASSLGGSAGNQPQHF
TRBV28	NA	NA	TRBJ2-7	TGTGCCAGCAGTCGGTCCAATTACGAGCAGTACTTC	CASSRSNYEQYF
TRBV7-2	NA	TRBD1	TRBJ2-7	TGTGCCAGCAGCTTAGGGACAGGAATAGCCTACGAGCAGTACTTC	CASSLGTGIAYEQYF
TRBV7-3	NA	TRBD2	TRBJ2-1	TGTGCCAGCAGCATCTGGACTAGCGGGGGCAATGAGCAGTTCTTC	CASSIWTSGGNEQFF
TRBV7-9	NA	NA	TRBJ2-2	TGTGCCAGCAGCTTAGTGTCAGTACAGGAGTTGACCGGGGAGCTGTTTTTT	CASSLVSVQELTGELFF
TRBV3-1/TRBV3-2	NA	TRBD1	TRBJ1-1	TGTGCCAGCAGCTTCCGTAACAGGGGGCGGACTGAAGCTTTCTTT	CASSFRNRGRTEAFF
TRBV28	NA	NA	TRBJ1-4	TGTGCCAGCAGGAAGGGACGGCTTAAGAATGAAAAACTGTTTTTT	CASRKGRLKNEKLFF
TRBV29-1	NA	NA	TRBJ2-2	TGCAGCGTCGATTGGGGGGCCGGGGACACCGGGGAGCTGTTTTTT	CSVDWGAGDTGELFF
TRBV30	NA	NA	TRBJ1-5	TGTGCCTGGGGTCGGCAGTCAAATCAGCCCCAGCATTTT	CAWGRQSNQPQHF
TRBV9	NA	TRBD2	TRBJ2-1	TGTGCCAGCAGCCCTCTAGGGACTAGCGGCTACAATGAGCAGTTCTTC	CASSPLGTSGYNEQFF
TRBV6-5	once	TRBD1	TRBJ1-5	TGTGCCAGCAGTTTAACCGGGACAGGGCGTCAGCCCCAGCATTTT	CASSLTGTGRQPQHF
TRBV28	once	TRBD1	TRBJ1-2	TGTGCCAGCAGTCCCCCCCGCGGACAGGGGAAGGGTGGCTACACCTTC	CASSPPRGQGKGGYTF
TRBV5-1	NA	TRBD1	TRBJ2-7	TGCGCCAGCAGCTTAAGACAGGGACGGGACGAGCAGTACTTC	CASSLRQGRDEQYF
TRBV3-1/TRBV3-2	NA	NA	TRBJ2-1	TGTGCCAGCAGCCAAGATATCAGGATCTCCTACAATGAGCAGTTCTTC	CASSQDIRISYNEQFF
TRBV7-9	NA	NA	TRBJ2-5	TGTGCCAGCAGCTTTGCCAGGGACCTCCAAGAGACCCAGTACTTC	CASSFARDLQETQYF
TRBV6-5	NA	NA	TRBJ2-1	TGTGCCAGCAGTCCCGGCGGCAATGAGCAGTTCTTC	CASSPGGNEQFF
TRBV18	NA	TRBD1	TRBJ1-6	TGTGCCAGCTCACCTCGGGACAGCACTAATTCACCCCTCCACTTT	CASSPRDSTNSPLHF